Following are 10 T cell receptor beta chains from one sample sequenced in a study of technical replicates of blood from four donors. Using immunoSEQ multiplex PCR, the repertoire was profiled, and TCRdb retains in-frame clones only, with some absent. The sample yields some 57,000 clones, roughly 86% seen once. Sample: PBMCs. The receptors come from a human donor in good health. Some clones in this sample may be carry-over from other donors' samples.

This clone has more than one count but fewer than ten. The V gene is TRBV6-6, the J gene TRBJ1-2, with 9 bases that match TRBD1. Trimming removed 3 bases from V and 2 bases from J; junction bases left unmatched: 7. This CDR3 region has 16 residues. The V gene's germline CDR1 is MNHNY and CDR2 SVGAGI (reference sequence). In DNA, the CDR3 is TGTGCCAGCAGTTATACCGGGACAGGGTACAACTATGGCTACACCTTC. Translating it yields CASSYTGTGYNYGYTF.

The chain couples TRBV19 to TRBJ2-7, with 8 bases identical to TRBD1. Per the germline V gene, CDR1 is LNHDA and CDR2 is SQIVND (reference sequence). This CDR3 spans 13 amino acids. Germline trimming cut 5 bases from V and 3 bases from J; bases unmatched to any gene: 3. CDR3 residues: CASSGQGFYEQYF. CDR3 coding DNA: TGTGCCAGTAGTGGACAGGGTTTCTACGAGCAGTACTTC.

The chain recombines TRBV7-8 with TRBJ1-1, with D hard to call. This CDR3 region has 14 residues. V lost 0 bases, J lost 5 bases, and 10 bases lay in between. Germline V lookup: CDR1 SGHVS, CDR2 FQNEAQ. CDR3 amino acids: CASSLALTATEAFF. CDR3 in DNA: TGTGCCAGCAGCTTAGCGCTAACCGCGACTGAAGCTTTCTTT.

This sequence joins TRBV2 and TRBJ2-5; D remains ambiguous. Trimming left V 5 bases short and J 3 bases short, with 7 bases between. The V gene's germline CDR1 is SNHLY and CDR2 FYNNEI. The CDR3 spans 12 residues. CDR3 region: CASSSREETQYF. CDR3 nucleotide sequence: TGTGCCAGCAGTAGTCGGGAAGAGACCCAGTACTTC.

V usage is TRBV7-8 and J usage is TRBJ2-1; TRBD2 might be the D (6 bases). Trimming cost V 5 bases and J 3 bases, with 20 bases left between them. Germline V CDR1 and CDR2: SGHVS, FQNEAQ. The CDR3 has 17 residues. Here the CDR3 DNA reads TGTGCCAGCAGCCCCGTTCTCCTGGCGGGATTCTACAATGAGCAGTTCTTC. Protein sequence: CASSPVLLAGFYNEQFF.

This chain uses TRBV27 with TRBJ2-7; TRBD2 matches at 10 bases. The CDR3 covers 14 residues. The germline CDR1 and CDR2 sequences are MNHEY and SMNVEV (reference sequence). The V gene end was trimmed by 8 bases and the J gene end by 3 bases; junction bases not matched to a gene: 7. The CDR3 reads CASGYSGGLYEQYF. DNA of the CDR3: TGTGCCAGCGGCTATAGCGGGGGGCTCTACGAGCAGTACTTC.

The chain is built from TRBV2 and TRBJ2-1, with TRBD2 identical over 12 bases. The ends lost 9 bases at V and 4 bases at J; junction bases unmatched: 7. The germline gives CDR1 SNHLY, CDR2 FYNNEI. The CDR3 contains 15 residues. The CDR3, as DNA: TGTGCCAGTAAGGGGGGGACTAGCGGGTACAATGAGCAGTTCTTC. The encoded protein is CASKGGTSGYNEQFF.

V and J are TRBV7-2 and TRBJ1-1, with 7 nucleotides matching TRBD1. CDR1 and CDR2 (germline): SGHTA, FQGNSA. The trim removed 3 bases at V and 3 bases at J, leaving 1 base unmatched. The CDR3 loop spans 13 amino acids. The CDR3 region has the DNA TGTGCCAGCAGCTTTCAGGGGGACACTGAAGCTTTCTTT. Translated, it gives CASSFQGDTEAFF.

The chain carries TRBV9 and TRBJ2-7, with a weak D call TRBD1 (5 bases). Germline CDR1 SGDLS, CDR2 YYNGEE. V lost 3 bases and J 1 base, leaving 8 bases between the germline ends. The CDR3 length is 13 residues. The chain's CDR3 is CASSGYRSYEQYF. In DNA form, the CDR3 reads TGTGCCAGCAGCGGTTACAGGTCCTACGAGCAGTACTTC.

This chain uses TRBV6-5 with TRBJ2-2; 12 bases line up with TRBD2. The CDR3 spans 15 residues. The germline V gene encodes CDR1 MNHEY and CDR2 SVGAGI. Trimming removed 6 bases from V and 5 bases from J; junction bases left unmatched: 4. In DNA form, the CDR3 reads TGTGCCAGCAGCCCACTAGCGGGAGGAACCGGGGAGCTGTTTTTT. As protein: CASSPLAGGTGELFF.